The next 30 T cell receptor beta chains were all read from a single sample in a study of T-cell reconstitution after alpha-beta-depleted transplantation in children. The library targeted TCRbeta and was prepared with unique molecular identifiers. TCRdb processed the PCR reads anew with MiXCR; each CDR3 protein has one entry. Found here are roughly 200,000 distinct CDR3 sequences, roughly 7.5% of them singletons; the top ten hold 3% to 3.5%. This sample comprised PBMCs from the stem cell graft donor, obtained from the stem cell graft. All receptors derive from a human donor who donated a stem cell graft to a child with Wiskott-Aldrich syndrome.

This clonotype was seen many times. The chain has TRBV12-3 or TRBV12-4 and TRBJ1-2; D is uncertain. With 4 bases removed from V and 3 bases from J, the gap between germline ends came to 12 bases. The CDR3 loop spans 14 amino acids. For the CDR3, the DNA is TGTGCCAGCAGTTCCTCGAACCAGCACTATGGCTACACCTTC. Translation gives CASSSSNQHYGYTF.

This clonotype was observed many times. The chain is built from TRBV24-1 and TRBJ2-3; TRBD1 is a possible D gene (6 bases). CDR1 and CDR2 from the germline V gene are KGHDR and SFDVKD. V lost 4 bases to trimming and J lost 0 bases, with 13 bases between them. CDR3 size: 16 residues. Written as DNA, the CDR3 is TGTGCCACCAGTGAAAAGAGGACAGCTAGCACAGATACGCAGTATTTT. Translated, it gives CATSEKRTASTDTQYF.

The V call is TRBV28, the J call TRBJ2-7; D is possibly TRBD1 (6 bases). CDR1 is MDHEN, CDR2 SYDVKM, per germline. This CDR3 comprises 15 residues. With 5 bases removed from V and 0 bases from J, the gap between germline ends came to 14 bases. DNA for the CDR3: TGTGCCAGCAGTCCACAGGGTCTAAGCTCCTACGAGCAGTACTTC. Its protein product is CASSPQGLSSYEQYF.

As regards this clonotype: A read error is possible here, since a much larger clone lies one base away. The chain couples TRBV20-1 to TRBJ2-5, with TRBD2 matching 7 bases. Germline V gives CDR1 DFQATT, CDR2 SNEGSKA (reference sequence). This CDR3 comprises 14 residues. V was clipped by 4 bases and J by 2 bases; unmatched bases: 7. The CDR3 DNA follows: TGCAGTGCTACCGGGGGAGGGCGGCAAGAGACCCAGTACTTC. Protein product: CSATGGGRQETQYF.

Comment on this clonotype: The junction departs from the called germline gene at one end, perhaps through a read error. As DNA, the CDR3 is TGCTGTGCCCATCGACTAGCGGGGCCCCTTCGGGAGACCCAGTACTTC. This translates into CCAHRLAGPLRETQYF. The chain carries TRBV20-1 and TRBJ2-5, with 11 bases lining up with TRBD2. Looked up from germline, CDR1 is DFQATT and CDR2 is SNEGSKA (reference sequence). The CDR3 loop spans 16 amino acids.

Concerning this clonotype: It may be a read error: a sequence one base away is much more abundant. The gene calls are TRBV30 and TRBJ2-5; no firm D call. The CDR3 is 12 amino acids. Germline V CDR1 and CDR2: GTSNPN, SVGIG (reference sequence). V was clipped by 1 base and J by 5 bases, with 8 bases between them. The CDR3 loop reads CAWSGYVETQYF. CDR3 nucleotides: TGTGCCTGGAGTGGTTACGTGGAGACCCAGTACTTC.

The chain joins TRBV7-9 to TRBJ1-1; D is ambiguous. Germline V gene data show CDR1 as SEHNR and CDR2 as FQNEAQ (reference sequence). The V end was cut by 5 bases, the J end by 7 bases, with 20 bases between. This CDR3 region has 15 residues. The CDR3, as DNA: TGTGCCAGCAGCGCGCAGATCGGACCGAGTGTTGAAGCTTTCTTT. This sequence encodes CASSAQIGPSVEAFF.

In this sample, this clonotype turned up many times. The chain combines TRBV7-2 with TRBJ2-3; weak D call: TRBD2 (6 bases). Germline V gene sequence: CDR1 SGHTA, CDR2 FQGNSA. Trimming took off 0 bases at V and 1 base at J, with 11 bases between the two ends. This CDR3 is built from 16 residues. The CDR3 sequence: CASSLAGGDGTDTQYF. CDR3 DNA sequence: TGTGCCAGCAGCTTAGCTGGCGGGGACGGCACAGATACGCAGTATTTT.

This clonotype was seen repeatedly, ten times or more. The chain has TRBV6-5 and TRBJ2-2; tentative D call: TRBD1 (7 bases). V was trimmed by 2 bases and J by 6 bases, leaving 13 bases between them. Germline CDR1 and CDR2: MNHEY and SVGAGI. There are 15 residues in the CDR3. The CDR3 spells CASSYPTRGAGELFF. DNA for the CDR3: TGTGCCAGCAGTTACCCCACCAGGGGGGCCGGGGAGCTGTTTTTT.

The chain carries TRBV4-2 and TRBJ2-7; D may correspond to TRBD1 or TRBD2 (5 bases each). CDR1 is LGHNA, CDR2 YNFKEQ, per germline. The V end lost 1 base, the J end lost 2 bases, and 15 bases lay between the germline ends. This CDR3 is built from 16 residues. The CDR3 region has the DNA TGTGCCAGCAGCCAAGGGTCGACCATGGGGGCCTACGAGCAGTACTTC. It is translated as CASSQGSTMGAYEQYF.

The chain combines TRBV7-9 with TRBJ1-4; no firm D call. The germline CDR1 and CDR2 sequences are SEHNR and FQNEAQ (reference sequence). The CDR3 sequence is 16 residues long. Trimming removed 5 bases at V and 2 bases at J, with 15 bases between. The CDR3 reads CASSHPGGSTNEKLFF. The CDR3 DNA is TGTGCCAGCAGCCACCCGGGTGGGTCCACTAATGAAAAACTGTTTTTT.

This clonotype was counted at least ten times. The V call is TRBV29-1, the J call TRBJ1-2; 11 bases align to TRBD1. Germline-derived CDR1 and CDR2 are SQVTM and ANQGSEA. This CDR3 spans 14 amino acids. The trim removed 0 bases at V and 8 bases at J, leaving 5 bases unmatched. The CDR3 nucleotides read TGCAGCGTTGAAGACCGGGACAGGGGGAACGGCTACACCTTC. This sequence encodes CSVEDRDRGNGYTF.

This clonotype was picked up many times. The chain recombines TRBV14 with TRBJ2-3, with 9 nucleotides matching TRBD2. Germline V gives CDR1 SGHDN, CDR2 FVKESK. Trimming cost V 0 bases and J 5 bases; bases outside gene matches: 9. The CDR3 is 17 residues long. The CDR3 sequence: CASSQDSLAGFRDTQYF. In DNA form, the CDR3 reads TGTGCCAGCAGCCAAGATTCGCTAGCGGGATTCCGAGATACGCAGTATTTT.

In its sample, this clonotype was seen many times. The chain uses TRBV5-1 and TRBJ1-1; no definite D call. V dropped 5 bases and J dropped 4 bases, with 15 bases sitting between them. Germline V lookup: CDR1 SGHRS, CDR2 YFSETQ. This CDR3 has 14 residues. The CDR3: CASSYEAVVTEAFF. CDR3 nucleotides: TGCGCCAGCAGTTACGAGGCCGTGGTCACTGAAGCTTTCTTT.

This clonotype was seen ten or more times. The rearrangement uses TRBV11-2 and TRBJ2-1; D possibly matches TRBD1 or TRBD2 (7 bases each). V lost 1 base and J 3 bases, leaving 19 bases between the germline ends. Germline values: CDR1 SGHAT, CDR2 FQNNGV. This CDR3 has 18 amino acids. The chain's CDR3 is CASSLGGRGTEFYNEQFF. CDR3 coding DNA: TGTGCCAGCAGCTTAGGGGGGCGGGGGACAGAATTCTACAATGAGCAGTTCTTC.

Many counts were recorded for this clonotype. V and J are TRBV5-1 and TRBJ1-2; TRBD1 agrees at 8 bases. With V trimmed by 6 bases and J by 3 bases, 10 bases remained unmatched. The CDR3 covers 15 residues. Germline V gene data show CDR1 as SGHRS and CDR2 as YFSETQ. CDR3 in amino acids: CASTGTGLGDYGYTF. DNA of the CDR3: TGCGCCAGCACCGGGACAGGCCTGGGCGACTATGGCTACACCTTC.

This clonotype was recorded at least ten times. CDR3 residues: CASSQAGIGTEAFF. The CDR3 region has the DNA TGTGCCAGCAGCCAAGCGGGAATCGGCACTGAAGCTTTCTTT. The chain carries TRBV3-1 and TRBJ1-1, with D hard to call. The V and J ends lost 1 base and 4 bases respectively, with 10 bases between them. The CDR3 contains 14 residues. Germline V gene data show CDR1 as LGHDT and CDR2 as YNNKEL (reference sequence).

In the case of this clonotype: A read error is possible here, since a much larger clone lies one base away. This rearrangement joins TRBV20-1 to TRBJ2-5; 7 bases fit TRBD2. CDR1 is DFQATT, CDR2 SNEGSKA, per germline (reference sequence). CDR3 size: 10 residues. V dropped 6 bases and J dropped 11; count of bases not matched to a gene: 6. CDR3 protein: CSARRGEQYF. DNA for the CDR3: TGCAGTGCGAGACGGGGGGAGCAGTACTTC.

The table lists this clonotype with many counts. This chain links TRBV12-3 or TRBV12-4 with TRBJ1-2; D is ambiguous. Trimming pared 6 bases from V and 5 bases from J, leaving 13 bases between. The CDR3 totals 13 residues. The CDR3: CASSAKGGYGYTF. As DNA, the CDR3 is TGTGCCAGCAGCGCGAAGGGAGGATATGGCTACACCTTC.

This clonotype was found many times. This chain joins TRBV7-2 and TRBJ2-7; 9 bases agree with TRBD1. CDR3 length equals 15 residues. V shed 5 bases and J 2 bases; nucleotides not matched to a gene: 7. In germline, CDR1 is SGHTA, CDR2 FQGNSA. DNA for the CDR3: TGTGCCAGCAGCGTGGGACAGGGTCTAACCTACGAGCAGTACTTC. Translating gives CASSVGQGLTYEQYF.

This clonotype has a count of ten or more. The rearrangement links TRBV29-1 to TRBJ2-1; TRBD1 aligns across 12 bases. This CDR3 comprises 14 residues. Looked up from germline, CDR1 is SQVTM and CDR2 is ANQGSEA. V lost 3 bases and J lost 7; bases outside the gene matches: 4. CDR3 amino acids: CSVDGTGGGNEQFF. For the CDR3, the DNA is TGCAGCGTTGATGGGACAGGGGGCGGGAATGAGCAGTTCTTC.

This clonotype was counted many times. V gene TRBV29-1 combines with J gene TRBJ1-3, with TRBD1 identical over 11 bases. V was pared by 3 bases and J by 4 bases, with 5 bases of the junction left unmatched. The CDR3 contains 15 residues. Per the germline V gene, CDR1 is SQVTM and CDR2 is ANQGSEA. For the CDR3, the DNA is TGCAGCGTTGATACCGGGACAGGGGGAGGAAACACCATATATTTT. Protein: CSVDTGTGGGNTIYF.

This clonotype was seen repeatedly, ten times or more. The chain couples TRBV6-5 to TRBJ1-2, with 7 bases that match TRBD1. CDR1 is MNHEY and CDR2 is SVGAGI in the germline V gene. The CDR3 contains 16 residues. Germline trimming cut 8 bases from V and 2 bases from J; bases unmatched to any gene: 14. The CDR3, as DNA: TGTGCCAGCTCCCGGGACAGTCTCCCAAACAACTATGGCTACACCTTC. It is translated as CASSRDSLPNNYGYTF.

This clonotype has a count of ten or more. The rearrangement links TRBV5-1 to TRBJ1-1; weak D call: TRBD1 (6 bases). This CDR3 is built from 15 residues. Germline assignment: CDR1 SGHRS and CDR2 YFSETQ. V dropped 0 bases and J dropped 1 base, with 10 bases sitting between them. In DNA form, the CDR3 reads TGCGCCAGCAGCTTGGCGGGGGCCGCGAACACTGAAGCTTTCTTT. This sequence encodes CASSLAGAANTEAFF.

This clonotype was recorded at least ten times. This chain joins TRBV12-3 or TRBV12-4 and TRBJ1-5; TRBD1 might be the D (5 bases). The CDR3 has 16 amino acids. V lost 3 bases and J 3 bases, leaving 15 bases between the germline ends. The CDR3 reads CASSFRMGETNQPQHF. CDR3 sequence (DNA): TGTGCCAGCAGTTTCCGGATGGGGGAGACCAATCAGCCCCAGCATTTT.

There are many counts of this clonotype. This chain links TRBV7-2 with TRBJ2-3; tentatively, D is TRBD1 (5 bases). The length of the CDR3 is 14 residues. The germline CDR1 and CDR2 sequences are SGHTA and FQGNSA. Deletions cut 3 bases from V and 2 bases from J, with 9 bases between. The CDR3 sequence is CASSFDRFTDTQYF. CDR3 DNA: TGTGCCAGCAGCTTCGACAGATTCACAGATACGCAGTATTTT. Full variable domain (rest looked up from reference TRBV7-2 and TRBJ2-3): GAGVSQSPSNKVTEKGKDVELRCDPISGHTALYWYRQSLGQGLEFLIYFQGNSAPDKSGLPSDRFSAERTGGSVSTLTIQRTQQEDSAVYLCASSFDRFTDTQYFGPGTRLTVL.

The chain combines TRBV6-1 with TRBJ1-6; the D gene is possibly TRBD1 (6 bases). Germline CDR1 MNHNS, CDR2 SASEGT. This CDR3 region has 16 residues. Between the trimmed V and J ends, which lost 7 bases and 0 bases, there was a span of 13 bases. The CDR3 sequence is CASKITGSSYNSPLHF. In DNA, the CDR3 is TGTGCCAGCAAAATCACAGGGAGCTCCTATAATTCACCCCTCCACTTT.

Many counts were recorded for this clonotype. V usage is TRBV7-6 and J usage is TRBJ2-4; TRBD2 aligns across 7 bases. Germline CDR1 reads SGHVS; CDR2 reads FNYEAQ. This CDR3 has 17 residues. Trimming at V came to 5 bases and at J to 0 bases, leaving 10 bases not matched to a gene. CDR3 residues: CASSASIGRAAKNIQYF. DNA for the CDR3: TGTGCCAGCAGCGCATCCATAGGGAGGGCAGCCAAAAACATTCAGTACTTC. The full variable domain, its missing parts supplied by reference TRBV7-6 and TRBJ2-4, is GAGVSQSPRYKVTKRGQDVALRCDPISGHVSLYWYRQALGQGPEFLTYFNYEAQQDKSGLPNDRFSAERPEGSISTLTIQRTEQRDSAMYRCASSASIGRAAKNIQYFGAGTRLSVL.

This clonotype was picked up many times. The chain is built from TRBV20-1 and TRBJ2-3, with 8 bases that match TRBD2. Germline CDR1 reads DFQATT; CDR2 reads SNEGSKA (reference sequence). V dropped 3 bases and J dropped 2; count of bases not matched to a gene: 4. The CDR3 has 14 amino acids. The CDR3 region is CSARLAGTTDTQYF. The CDR3 nucleotides read TGCAGTGCTAGGCTAGCGGGTACCACAGATACGCAGTATTTT.

A note on this clonotype: A read error is possible here, since a much larger clone lies one base away. V and J are TRBV6-5 and TRBJ1-3; the D gene is possibly TRBD1 (6 bases). The CDR3 sequence is 15 residues long. CDR1 is MNHEY and CDR2 is SVGAGI in the germline V gene. The CDR3 here is CASSYGTPSRNTIYF. Written as DNA, the CDR3 is TGTGCCAGCAGTTATGGGACACCCTCTAGAAACACCATATATTTT.